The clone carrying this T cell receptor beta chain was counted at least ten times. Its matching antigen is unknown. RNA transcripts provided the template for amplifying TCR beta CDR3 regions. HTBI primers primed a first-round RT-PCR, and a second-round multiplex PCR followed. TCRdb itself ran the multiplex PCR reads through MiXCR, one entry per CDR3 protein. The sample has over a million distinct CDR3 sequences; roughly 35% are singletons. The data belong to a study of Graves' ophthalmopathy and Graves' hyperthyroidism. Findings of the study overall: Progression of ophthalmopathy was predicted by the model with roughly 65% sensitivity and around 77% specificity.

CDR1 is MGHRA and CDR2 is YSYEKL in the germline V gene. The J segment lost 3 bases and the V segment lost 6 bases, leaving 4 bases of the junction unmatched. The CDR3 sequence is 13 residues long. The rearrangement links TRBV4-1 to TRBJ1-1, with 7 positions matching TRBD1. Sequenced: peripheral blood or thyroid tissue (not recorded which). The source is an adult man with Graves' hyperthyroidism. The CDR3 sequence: CASRRTGDTEAFF. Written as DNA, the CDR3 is TGCGCCAGCAGGCGAACAGGGGACACTGAAGCTTTCTTT.